The present T cell receptor (beta chain) was sequenced within a study of untreated major depressive disorder. Profiled with immunoSEQ multiplex PCR; TCRdb holds only in-frame clones, not every one. The repertoire includes more than 20,000 clones, roughly 91% of them detected once, and less than 0.4% sits in the top ten. The CDR3 runs 12 residues. Germline-derived CDR1 and CDR2 are SGHTA and FQGNSA. Losses at the gene ends were 5 bases for V and 9 bases for J; bases not matched to a gene: 5. This chain uses TRBV7-2 with TRBJ2-7; 9 nucleotides match TRBD2. The source of this sequence is a man aged 30 to 39 in good health. Sequences were obtained from CD4+ T cells from PBMCs. CDR3 protein: CASSRDSGGQYF. CDR3 coding DNA: TGTGCCAGCAGCCGTGATAGCGGGGGGCAGTACTTC.